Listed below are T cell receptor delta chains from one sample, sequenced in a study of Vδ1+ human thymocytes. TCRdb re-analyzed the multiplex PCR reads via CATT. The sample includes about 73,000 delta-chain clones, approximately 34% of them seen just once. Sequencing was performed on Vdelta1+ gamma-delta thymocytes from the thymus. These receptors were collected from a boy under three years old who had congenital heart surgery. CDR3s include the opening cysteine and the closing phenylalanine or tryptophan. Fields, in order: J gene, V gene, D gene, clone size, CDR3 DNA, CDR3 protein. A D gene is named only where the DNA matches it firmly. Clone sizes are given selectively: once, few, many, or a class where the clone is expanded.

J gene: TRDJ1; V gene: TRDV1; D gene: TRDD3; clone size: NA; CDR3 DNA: TGTGCTCTTGGGAAGGCCGTTACTAGACTGGGGGATTACACCGATAAACTCATCTTT; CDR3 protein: CALGKAVTRLGDYTDKLIF
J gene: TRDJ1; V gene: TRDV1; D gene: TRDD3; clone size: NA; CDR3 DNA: TGTGCTCTTGGGGAAAACCTACACGGGGGGATATCTCGCAGGTACACCGATAAACTCATCTTT; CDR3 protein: CALGENLHGGISRRYTDKLIF
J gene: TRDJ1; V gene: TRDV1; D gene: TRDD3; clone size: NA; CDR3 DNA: TGTGCTCTTGGGGAACTTCCCCTAAACTGGGGGATAGACCATAAACTCATCTTT; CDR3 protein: CALGELPLNWGIDHKLIF
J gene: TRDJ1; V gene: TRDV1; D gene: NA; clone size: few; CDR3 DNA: TGTGCTCTTGGGGAATCTGGATCGATGGACACCGATAAACTCATCTTT; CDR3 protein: CALGESGSMDTDKLIF
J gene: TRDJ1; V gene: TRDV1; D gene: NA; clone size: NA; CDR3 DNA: TGTGCTCTTGGGGAAGCCGGACTACGACCTGACTGGGTCCACACCGATAAACTCATCTTT; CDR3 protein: CALGEAGLRPDWVHTDKLIF
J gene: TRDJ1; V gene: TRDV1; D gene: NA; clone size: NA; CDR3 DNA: TGTGCTCTTGGGGAACTTAAAGTAGGGCCCCCGGGGGAGGACACCGATAAACTCATCTTT; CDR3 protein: CALGELKVGPPGEDTDKLIF
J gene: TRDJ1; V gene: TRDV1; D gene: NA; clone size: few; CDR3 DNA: TGTGCTCTTGGGGCCCTGAAGGTCCCACACCCGATGGGGTACTACACCGATAAACTCATCTTT; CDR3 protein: CALGALKVPHPMGYYTDKLIF
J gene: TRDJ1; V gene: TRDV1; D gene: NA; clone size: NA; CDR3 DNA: TGTGCTCTTGGGGAACCACCGGTTTCGGGCTGCGATAAACTCATCTTT; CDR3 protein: CALGEPPVSGCDKLIF
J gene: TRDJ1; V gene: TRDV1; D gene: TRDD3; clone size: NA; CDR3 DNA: TGTGCTCTTGGGCCCCGGGGTATGGGGGATACTGCGGGCGATAAACTCATCTTT; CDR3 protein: CALGPRGMGDTAGDKLIF
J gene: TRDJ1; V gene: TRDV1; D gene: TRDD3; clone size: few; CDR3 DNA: TGTGCTCTTGGACCCAAACCTATTTTCCTTCCCCAGTACTGGGGGGTGCCCCTGGGGGTTAAACTCATCTTT; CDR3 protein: CALGPKPIFLPQYWGVPLGVKLIF
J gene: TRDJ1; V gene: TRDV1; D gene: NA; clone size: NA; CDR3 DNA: TGCGCTCTTGGGGAACTAGTTAACGCCTGCCCGTCTGGGGACCTGTTGGATAAACTCATCTTT; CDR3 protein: CALGELVNACPSGDLLDKLIF
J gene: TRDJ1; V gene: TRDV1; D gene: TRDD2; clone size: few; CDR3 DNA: TGTGCTCTTGGGTCTCGGCCTTCCTACACCTTACTGCCGGGCACCGATAAACTCATCTTT; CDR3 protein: CALGSRPSYTLLPGTDKLIF
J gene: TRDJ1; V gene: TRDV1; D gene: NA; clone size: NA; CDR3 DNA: TGTGCTCTTGGGGAACTAATCATCACAGCCCGATCAACCACCGATAAACTCATCTTT; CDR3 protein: CALGELIITARSTTDKLIF
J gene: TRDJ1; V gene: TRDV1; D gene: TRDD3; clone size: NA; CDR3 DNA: TGTGCTCTTGGGGAACTAGGCCTGCCCTACTGGGGGATATCCGATAAACTCATCTTT; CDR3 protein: CALGELGLPYWGISDKLIF
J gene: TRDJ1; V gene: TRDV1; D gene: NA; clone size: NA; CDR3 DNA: TGTGCTCTTGGGGCAGGGCCTCCTACGCTGTACACCGATAAACTCATCTTT; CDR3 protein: CALGAGPPTLYTDKLIF
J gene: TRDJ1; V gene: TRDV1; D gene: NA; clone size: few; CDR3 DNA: TGTGCTCTTGGGGGGGCGGGGACTTCCTCTTACACCGATAAACTCATCTTT; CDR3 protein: CALGGAGTSSYTDKLIF
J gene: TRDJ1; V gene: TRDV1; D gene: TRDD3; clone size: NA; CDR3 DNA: TGTGCTCTTGGGTCCCATACGCGGGGGGGATACTGGATAAAACTCATCTTT; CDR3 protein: CALGSHTRGGYWIKLIF
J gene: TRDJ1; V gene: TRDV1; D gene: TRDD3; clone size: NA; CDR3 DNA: TGTGCTCTTGGGATCTACTTCCTACCTCAAGCTCACTGGGGGATACGCTGGTACACCGATAAACTCATCTTT; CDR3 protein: CALGIYFLPQAHWGIRWYTDKLIF
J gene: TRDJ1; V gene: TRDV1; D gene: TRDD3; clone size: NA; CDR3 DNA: TGTGCTCTTGGGGAACTGTCCCTAATCGGGGGGCCCAATGGGGGATACGGGCACACCGATAAACTCATCTTT; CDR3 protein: CALGELSLIGGPNGGYGHTDKLIF
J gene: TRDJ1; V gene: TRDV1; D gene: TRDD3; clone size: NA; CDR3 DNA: TGTGCTCTTGGGCAACACCAAGGAACTGGGGGATACGGGATGTACACCGATAAACTCATCTTT; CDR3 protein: CALGQHQGTGGYGMYTDKLIF
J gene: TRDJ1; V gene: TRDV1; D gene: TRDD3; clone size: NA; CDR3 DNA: TGTGCTCTTGGGGAACTCCCTCTTCCCCAGGGGGATCCGAGGGGCCTCAGTTACACCGATAAACTCATCTTT; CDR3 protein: CALGELPLPQGDPRGLSYTDKLIF
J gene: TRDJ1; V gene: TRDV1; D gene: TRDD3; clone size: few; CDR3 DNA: TGTGCTCTTGGGGAGGTAGGGCTGGGGGATATCGCAGATAAACTCATCTTT; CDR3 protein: CALGEVGLGDIADKLIF
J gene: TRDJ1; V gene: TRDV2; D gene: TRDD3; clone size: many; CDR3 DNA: TGTGCCTGTGAGGGATACGAAACCGATAAACTCATCTTT; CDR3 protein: CACEGYETDKLIF
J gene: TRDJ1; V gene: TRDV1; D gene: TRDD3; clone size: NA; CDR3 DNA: TGTGCTCTTGGGGAACTAACCGGCCCGGACAATCTGGGGGACACCGATAAACTCATCTTT; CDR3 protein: CALGELTGPDNLGDTDKLIF
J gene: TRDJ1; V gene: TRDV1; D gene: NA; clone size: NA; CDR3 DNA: TGTGCTCTTGGGGAACTTATGGGACCCCCCCCCGTGGTCGATAAACTCATCTTT; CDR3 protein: CALGELMGPPPVVDKLIF
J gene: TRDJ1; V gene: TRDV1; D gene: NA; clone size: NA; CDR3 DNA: TGTGCTCTTGGGGAACTGCCCAAACAACCCCCCCGGGCGTACACCGATAAACTCATCTTT; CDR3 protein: CALGELPKQPPRAYTDKLIF
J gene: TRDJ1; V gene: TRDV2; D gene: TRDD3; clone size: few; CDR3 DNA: TGTGCCTGTGACACCGTTCCTGCCCTGGGGGAAGGCGATAAACTCATCTTT; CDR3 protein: CACDTVPALGEGDKLIF
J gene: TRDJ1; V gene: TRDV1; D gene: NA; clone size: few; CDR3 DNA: TGTGCTCTTGGGGAGCCTCCGGTTCCGGAAGACGGGTACACCGATAAACTCATCTTT; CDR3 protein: CALGEPPVPEDGYTDKLIF
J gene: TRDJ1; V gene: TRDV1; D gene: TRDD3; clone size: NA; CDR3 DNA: TGTGCTCTTGGGGAAGTTGGGTTTAGTCTTTACTGGGGGGATTCCTTCTACACCGATAAACTCATCTTT; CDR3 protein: CALGEVGFSLYWGDSFYTDKLIF
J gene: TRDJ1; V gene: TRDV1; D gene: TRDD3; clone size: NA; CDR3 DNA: TGTGCTCTTGGGGAAGTAACGACCCACATACTGGGGGATACGGTTGCCACCGATAAACTCATCTTT; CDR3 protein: CALGEVTTHILGDTVATDKLIF
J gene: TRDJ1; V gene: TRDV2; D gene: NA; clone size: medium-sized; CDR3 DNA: TGTGCCTGTGTCGCCCCCCTGTACACCGATAAACTCATCTTT; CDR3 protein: CACVAPLYTDKLIF
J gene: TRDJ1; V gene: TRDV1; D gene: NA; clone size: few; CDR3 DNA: TGTGCTCTTGGGGAACGCCTACGAGGCTCAGGGTACTACACCGATAAACTCATCTTT; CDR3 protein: CALGERLRGSGYYTDKLIF
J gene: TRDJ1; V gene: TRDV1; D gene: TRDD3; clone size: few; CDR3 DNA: TGTGCTCTTGGGGAACCTACCCGGGGGATTGGCGGCGCCGATAAACTCATCTTT; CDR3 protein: CALGEPTRGIGGADKLIF
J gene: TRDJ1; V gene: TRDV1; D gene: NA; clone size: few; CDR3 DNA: TGTGCTCTTGGGATGCACGTTTCCTTTCCGGGGTGGAACACCGATAAACTCATCTTT; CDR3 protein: CALGMHVSFPGWNTDKLIF
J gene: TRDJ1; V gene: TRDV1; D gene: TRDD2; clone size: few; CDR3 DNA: TGTGCTCTTGGGGAATCCCGGTCCTTCCTAAGTGGGGGGACCCTCACCGATAAACTCATCTTT; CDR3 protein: CALGESRSFLSGGTLTDKLIF
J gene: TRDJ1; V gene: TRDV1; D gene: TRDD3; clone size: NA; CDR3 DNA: TGTGCTCTTGGGGCCCGCCTGTACTTTCCCCCGTACTGGGGGATGAGTAAACTCATCTTT; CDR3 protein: CALGARLYFPPYWGMSKLIF
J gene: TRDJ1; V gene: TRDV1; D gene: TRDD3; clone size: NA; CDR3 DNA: TGTGCTCTTGGGGAACCCGACCTAGCTGGGGGATACGAGTACACAGATAAACTCATCTTT; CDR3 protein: CALGEPDLAGGYEYTDKLIF
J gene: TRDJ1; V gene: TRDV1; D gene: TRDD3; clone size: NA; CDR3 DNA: TGTGCTCTTGGGGAACGCTGGGGGATGAGGTACACCGATAAACTCATCTTT; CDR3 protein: CALGERWGMRYTDKLIF
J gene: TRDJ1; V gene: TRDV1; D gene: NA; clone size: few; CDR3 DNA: TGTGCTCTTGGGGAGAAAAGAGGCCATACTTTTCAGGATAAACTCATCTTT; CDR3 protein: CALGEKRGHTFQDKLIF
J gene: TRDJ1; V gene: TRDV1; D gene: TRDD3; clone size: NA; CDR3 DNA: TGTGCTCTTGGGGAACTAGGGTTTGACCTACGATTGTACTGGGGGATTACTTGGCTCATCTTT; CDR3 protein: CALGELGFDLRLYWGITWLIF
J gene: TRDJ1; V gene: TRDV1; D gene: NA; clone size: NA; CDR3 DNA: TGTGCTCTTGGGGAACCGTTCACCATGGGGGCTAACACCGATAAACTCATCTTT; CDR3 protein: CALGEPFTMGANTDKLIF
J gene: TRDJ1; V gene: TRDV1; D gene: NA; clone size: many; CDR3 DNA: TGTGCTCTTGGGAATCACAATGATGCGCAGTCCAAGTACACCGATAAACTCATCTTT; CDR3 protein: CALGNHNDAQSKYTDKLIF
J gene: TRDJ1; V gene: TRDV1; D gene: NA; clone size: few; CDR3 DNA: TGTGCTCTTGGGGACTACGTCTGGGGAGCCCTGTACACCGATAAACTCATCTTT; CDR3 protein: CALGDYVWGALYTDKLIF
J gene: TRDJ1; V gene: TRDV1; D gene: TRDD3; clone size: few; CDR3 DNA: TGTGCTCTTGGGGACTCACCAGATCCCGTACTGGGGGATACTACCGATAAACTCATCTTT; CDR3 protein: CALGDSPDPVLGDTTDKLIF
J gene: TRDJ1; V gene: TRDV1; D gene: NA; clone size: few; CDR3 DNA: TGTGCTCTTGGGGAACTCGGGGTACAGCCCGATAAACTCATCTTT; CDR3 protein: CALGELGVQPDKLIF
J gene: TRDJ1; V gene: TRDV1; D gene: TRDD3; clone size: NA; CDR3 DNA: TGTGCTCTTGGGGGAACCTACGCTACCGTACTGGGGGATACGCCGGAGTTGTACACCGATAAACTCATCTTT; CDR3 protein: CALGGTYATVLGDTPELYTDKLIF
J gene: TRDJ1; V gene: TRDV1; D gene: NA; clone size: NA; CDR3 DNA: TGTGCTCTTGGGGAATTGCTCGTGTGGGGGCCGACTCAGTACACCGATAAACTCATCTTT; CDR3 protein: CALGELLVWGPTQYTDKLIF
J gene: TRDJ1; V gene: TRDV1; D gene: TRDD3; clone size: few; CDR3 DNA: TGTGCTCTTGGGGAACCTTCGCCTGCCCACTGGGGGATACTGATGGATAAACTCATCTTT; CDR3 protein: CALGEPSPAHWGILMDKLIF
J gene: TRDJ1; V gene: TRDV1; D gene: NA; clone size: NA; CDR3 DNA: TGTGCTCTTGGGGCACACCGCTTCCAAGGAACTCTCTGCGATAAACTCATCTTT; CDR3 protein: CALGAHRFQGTLCDKLIF
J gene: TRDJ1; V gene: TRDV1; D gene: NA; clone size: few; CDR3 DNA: TGTGCTCTTGGGGTCCCGCCTGGCTCTCCCGATAAACTCATCTTT; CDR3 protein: CALGVPPGSPDKLIF
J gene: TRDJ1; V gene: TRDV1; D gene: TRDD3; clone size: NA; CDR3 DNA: TGTGCTCTTGGGGAACTCTCCTACTGGGGGATAAGGTCCTCTTACACCGATAAACTCATCTTT; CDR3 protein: CALGELSYWGIRSSYTDKLIF
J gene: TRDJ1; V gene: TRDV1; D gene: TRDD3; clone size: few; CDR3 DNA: TGTGCTCTTGGGGCCCCCTCAACTGGGGGATCCTTGTACACCGATAAACTCATCTTT; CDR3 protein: CALGAPSTGGSLYTDKLIF